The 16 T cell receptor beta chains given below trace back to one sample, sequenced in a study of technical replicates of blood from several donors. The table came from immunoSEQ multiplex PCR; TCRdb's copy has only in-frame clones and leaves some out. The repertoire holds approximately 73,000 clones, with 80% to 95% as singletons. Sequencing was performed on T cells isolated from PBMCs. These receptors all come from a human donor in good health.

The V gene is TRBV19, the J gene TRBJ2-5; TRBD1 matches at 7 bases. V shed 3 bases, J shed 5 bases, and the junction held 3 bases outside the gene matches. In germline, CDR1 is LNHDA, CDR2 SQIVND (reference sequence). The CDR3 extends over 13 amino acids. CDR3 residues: CASSMTGLETQYF. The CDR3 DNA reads TGTGCCAGTAGTATGACAGGGTTGGAGACCCAGTACTTC.

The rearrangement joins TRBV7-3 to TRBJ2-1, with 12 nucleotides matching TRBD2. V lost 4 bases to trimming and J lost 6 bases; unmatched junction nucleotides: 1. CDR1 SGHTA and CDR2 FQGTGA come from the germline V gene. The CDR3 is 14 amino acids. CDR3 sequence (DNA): TGTGCCAGCAGCTGGACTAGCGGGGCCAATGAGCAGTTCTTC. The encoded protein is CASSWTSGANEQFF.

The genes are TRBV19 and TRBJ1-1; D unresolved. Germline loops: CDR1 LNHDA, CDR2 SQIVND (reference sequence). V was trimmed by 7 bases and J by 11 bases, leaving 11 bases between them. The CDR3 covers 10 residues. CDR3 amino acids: CASTGPSAFF. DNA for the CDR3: TGTGCCAGTACGGGTCCGTCGGCTTTCTTT. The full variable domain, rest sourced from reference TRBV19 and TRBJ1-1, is DGGITQSPKYLFRKEGQNVTLSCEQNLNHDAMYWYRQDPGQGLRLIYYSQIVNDFQKGDIAEGYSVSREKKESFPLTVTSAQKNPTAFYLCASTGPSAFFGQGTRLTVV.

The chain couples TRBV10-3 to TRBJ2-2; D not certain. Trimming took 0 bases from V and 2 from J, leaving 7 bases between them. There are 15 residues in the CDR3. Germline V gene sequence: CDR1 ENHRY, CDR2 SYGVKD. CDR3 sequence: CAISESMANTGELFF. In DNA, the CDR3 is TGTGCCATCAGTGAGTCCATGGCTAACACCGGGGAGCTGTTTTTT.

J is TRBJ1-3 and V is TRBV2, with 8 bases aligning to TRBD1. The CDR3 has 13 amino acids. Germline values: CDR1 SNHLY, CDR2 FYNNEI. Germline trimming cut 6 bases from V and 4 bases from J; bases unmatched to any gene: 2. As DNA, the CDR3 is TGTGCCAGCAGCGGACAGGGCGGAAACACCATATATTTT. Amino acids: CASSGQGGNTIYF.

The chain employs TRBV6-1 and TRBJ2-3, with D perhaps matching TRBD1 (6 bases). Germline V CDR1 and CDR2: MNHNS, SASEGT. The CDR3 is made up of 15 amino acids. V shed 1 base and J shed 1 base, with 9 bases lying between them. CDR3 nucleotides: TGTGCCAGCAGTGAAGGGCCAGGGGGCACAGATACGCAGTATTTT. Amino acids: CASSEGPGGTDTQYF.

CDR3: CASAARWSTDTQYF. CDR3 nucleotides: TGTGCCAGCGCTGCGAGGTGGAGCACAGATACGCAGTATTTT. The genes are TRBV2 and TRBJ2-3; no reliable D call. Trimming removed 8 bases from V and 0 bases from J, with 12 bases in between. This CDR3 has 14 amino acids. Germline values: CDR1 SNHLY, CDR2 FYNNEI.

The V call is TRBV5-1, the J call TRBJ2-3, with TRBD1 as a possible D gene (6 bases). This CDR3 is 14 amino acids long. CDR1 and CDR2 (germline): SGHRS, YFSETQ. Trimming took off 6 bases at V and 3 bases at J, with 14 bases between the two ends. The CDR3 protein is CASKGDLGTDTQYF. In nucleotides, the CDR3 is TGCGCCAGCAAGGGGGATTTGGGAACAGATACGCAGTATTTT.

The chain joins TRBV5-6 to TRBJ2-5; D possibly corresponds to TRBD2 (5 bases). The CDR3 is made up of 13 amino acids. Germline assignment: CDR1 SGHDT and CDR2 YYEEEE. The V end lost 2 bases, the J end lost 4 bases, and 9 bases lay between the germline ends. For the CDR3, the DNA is TGTGCCAGCAGCTTATCTAGCACAGAGACCCAGTACTTC. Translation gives CASSLSSTETQYF. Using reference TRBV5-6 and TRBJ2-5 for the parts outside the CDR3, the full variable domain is DAGVTQSPTHLIKTRGQQVTLRCSPKSGHDTVSWYQQALGQGPQFIFQYYEEEERQRGNFPDRFSGHQFPNYSSELNVNALLLGDSALYLCASSLSSTETQYFGPGTRLLVL.

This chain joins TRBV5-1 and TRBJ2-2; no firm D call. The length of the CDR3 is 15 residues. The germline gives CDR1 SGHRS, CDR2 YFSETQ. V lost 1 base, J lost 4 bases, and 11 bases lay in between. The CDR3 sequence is CASSLLDLTTGELFF. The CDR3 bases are TGCGCCAGCAGCTTGCTAGACCTGACCACCGGGGAGCTGTTTTTT.

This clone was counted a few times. CDR3 coding DNA: TGTGCCACCAGCAGAGGACTGCCGAACACTGAAGCTTTCTTT. It encodes CATSRGLPNTEAFF. V gene TRBV15 combines with J gene TRBJ1-1; D remains unclear. The V end was cut by 1 base, the J end by 1 base, with 7 bases between. Per the germline V gene, CDR1 is LNHNV and CDR2 is YYDKDF (reference sequence). CDR3 length equals 14 residues. Variable domain in full (rest from reference TRBV15 and TRBJ1-1): DAMVIQNPRYQVTQFGKPVTLSCSQTLNHNVMYWYQQKSSQAPKLLFHYYDKDFNNEADTPDNFQSRRPNTSFCFLDIRSPGLGDTAMYLCATSRGLPNTEAFFGQGTRLTVV.

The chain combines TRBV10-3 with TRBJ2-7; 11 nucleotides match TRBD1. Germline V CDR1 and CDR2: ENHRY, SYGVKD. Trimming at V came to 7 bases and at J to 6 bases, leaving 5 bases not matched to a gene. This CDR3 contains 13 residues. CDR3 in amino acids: CAITRTGGSEQYF. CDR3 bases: TGTGCCATCACGAGGACAGGGGGCAGCGAGCAGTACTTC.

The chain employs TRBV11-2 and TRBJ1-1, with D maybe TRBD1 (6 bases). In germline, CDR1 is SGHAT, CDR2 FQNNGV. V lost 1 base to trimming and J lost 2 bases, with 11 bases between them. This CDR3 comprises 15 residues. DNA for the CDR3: TGTGCCAGCAGCTTAGGACAGGCAACTAACACTGAAGCTTTCTTT. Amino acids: CASSLGQATNTEAFF.

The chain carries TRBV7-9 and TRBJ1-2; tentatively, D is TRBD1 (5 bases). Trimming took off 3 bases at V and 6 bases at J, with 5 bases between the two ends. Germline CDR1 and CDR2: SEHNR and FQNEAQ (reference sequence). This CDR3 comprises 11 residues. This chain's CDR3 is CASSFRDGYTF. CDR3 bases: TGTGCCAGCAGCTTCAGGGATGGCTACACCTTC.

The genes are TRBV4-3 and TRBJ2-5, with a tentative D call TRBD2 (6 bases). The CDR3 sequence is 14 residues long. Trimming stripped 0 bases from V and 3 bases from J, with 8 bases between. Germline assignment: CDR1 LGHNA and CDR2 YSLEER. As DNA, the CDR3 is TGCGCCAGCAGCCAAGATACGGGGGAAGAGACCCAGTACTTC. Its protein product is CASSQDTGEETQYF.

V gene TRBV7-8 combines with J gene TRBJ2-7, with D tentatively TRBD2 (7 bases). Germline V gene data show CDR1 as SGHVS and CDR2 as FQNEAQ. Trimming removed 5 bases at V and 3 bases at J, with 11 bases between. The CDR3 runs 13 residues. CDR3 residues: CASSKGGDYEQYF. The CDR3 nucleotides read TGTGCCAGCAGCAAGGGGGGGGACTACGAGCAGTACTTC.